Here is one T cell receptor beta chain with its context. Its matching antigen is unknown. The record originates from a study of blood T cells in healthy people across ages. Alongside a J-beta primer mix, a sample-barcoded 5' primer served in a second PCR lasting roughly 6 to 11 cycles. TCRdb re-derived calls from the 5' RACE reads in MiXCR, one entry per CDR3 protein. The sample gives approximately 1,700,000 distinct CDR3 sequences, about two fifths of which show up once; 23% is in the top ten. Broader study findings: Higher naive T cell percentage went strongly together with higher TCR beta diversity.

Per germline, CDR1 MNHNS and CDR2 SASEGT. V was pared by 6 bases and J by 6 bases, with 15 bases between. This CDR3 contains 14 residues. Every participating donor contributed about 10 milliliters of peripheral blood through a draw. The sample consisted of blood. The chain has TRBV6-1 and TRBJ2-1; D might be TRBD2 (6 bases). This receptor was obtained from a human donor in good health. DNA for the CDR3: TGTGCCAGCAGGAGGAGGGAAAAGGGCAATGAGCAGTTCTTC. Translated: CASRRREKGNEQFF.